The next 18 T cell receptor beta chains were all read from a single sample in a study of cytomegalovirus exposure and HLA in healthy donors. With 60 Vbeta and 13 Jbeta primers, the PCR was carried out. Data came from immunoSEQ multiplex PCR; TCRdb stores just in-frame clones and leaves some out. The profile shows 99,000 or so clones, about four fifths of them singletons. Input material: PBMCs. The origin of the receptors is a man under 40 in good health and CMV-seronegative.

Only a few counts were recorded for this clone. The chain recombines TRBV13 with TRBJ2-5, with D hard to call. CDR3 size: 11 residues. Germline V gives CDR1 PRHDT, CDR2 FYEKMQ (reference sequence). The V gene lost 5 bases and the J gene lost 4 bases, with 5 bases spanning the gap. CDR3 DNA sequence: TGTGCCAGCAGCACGGGAGAGACCCAGTACTTC. As protein: CASSTGETQYF.

As concerns this clone: One end of the junction does not line up with germline, which may come from a read error. Other DNA sequences in this specimen translate into the identical CDR3. The chain joins TRBV5-6 to TRBJ1-2, with 12 bases that match TRBD1. The CDR3 runs 15 residues. Germline CDR1 SGHDT, CDR2 YYEEEE. The CDR3 nucleotides read TGCGCCAGCAGCTTGGGACAGGGGGCTAGTTATGGCTACACCTTC. Protein: CASSLGQGASYGYTF.

The chain uses TRBV25-1 and TRBJ2-3, with a weak D call TRBD1 (5 bases). There are 14 residues in the CDR3. Germline V lookup: CDR1 MGHDK, CDR2 SYGVNS. With 3 bases removed from V and 4 bases from J, the gap between germline ends came to 11 bases. DNA for the CDR3: TGTGCCAGCAGTGAGGGTGACAGTCCAGATACGCAGTATTTT. Amino acid sequence: CASSEGDSPDTQYF.

The rearrangement links TRBV5-1 to TRBJ2-3; 8 nucleotides align to TRBD2. The CDR3 extends over 14 amino acids. CDR1 is SGHRS, CDR2 YFSETQ, per germline. Unmatched junction bases numbered 3, after V lost 0 bases and J lost 6 bases. The CDR3 bases are TGCGCCAGCAGCTTGGCGGGGGGGCCGGATACGCAGTATTTT. This codes for CASSLAGGPDTQYF. Full variable domain (outside the CDR3, taken from reference TRBV5-1 and TRBJ2-3): KAGVTQTPRYLIKTRGQQVTLSCSPISGHRSVSWYQQTPGQGLQFLFEYFSETQRNKGNFPGRFSGRQFSNSRSEMNVSTLELGDSALYLCASSLAGGPDTQYFGPGTRLTVL.

The gene calls are TRBV29-1 and TRBJ2-7; 12 bases line up with TRBD1. Germline trimming cut 5 bases from V and 9 bases from J; bases unmatched to any gene: 8. The CDR3 is 13 residues long. From germline, CDR1 is SQVTM and CDR2 ANQGSEA. CDR3 amino acids: CSVSGTGGVGQYF. Here the CDR3 DNA reads TGCAGCGTTTCCGGGACAGGGGGCGTGGGGCAGTACTTC.

This clone occurred a few times. The V and J genes are TRBV27 and TRBJ1-1, with TRBD1 matching 8 bases. The CDR3 has 14 amino acids. V lost 4 bases, J lost 3 bases, and 4 bases stayed unmatched. Germline CDR1 MNHEY, CDR2 SMNVEV (reference sequence). CDR3 sequence (DNA): TGTGCCAGCAGTTCAGGACAGGGTTACACTGAAGCTTTCTTT. This encodes CASSSGQGYTEAFF.

The rearrangement uses TRBV7-9 and TRBJ1-1; the D gene is possibly TRBD1 (5 bases). The CDR3 spans 13 residues. Trimming removed 5 bases at V and 5 bases at J, with 12 bases between. The germline gives CDR1 SEHNR, CDR2 FQNEAQ (reference sequence). CDR3 in DNA: TGTGCCAGCAGCCCCCCCGCAGGGACTGAAGCTTTCTTT. Protein product: CASSPPAGTEAFF.

The rearrangement joins TRBV19 to TRBJ2-3; 9 nucleotides line up with TRBD2. Trimming cost V 4 bases and J 5 bases; bases outside gene matches: 10. Germline V gene data show CDR1 as LNHDA and CDR2 as SQIVND (reference sequence). CDR3 length: 16 amino acids. The DNA of the CDR3 is TGTGCCAGTAGTAGAGCGGGGGGCTTCGGGAAAGATACGCAGTATTTT. It encodes CASSRAGGFGKDTQYF.

The CDR3 loop reads CSVERRTTGGAQSTEAFF. CDR3 sequence (DNA): TGCAGCGTTGAGAGGAGGACTACAGGGGGCGCTCAGTCCACTGAAGCTTTCTTT. V and J are TRBV29-1 and TRBJ1-1; 9 bases agree with TRBD1. Germline-derived CDR1 and CDR2 are SQVTM and ANQGSEA. The CDR3 is 18 residues long. The trim removed 3 bases at V and 4 bases at J, leaving 18 bases unmatched.

The V call is TRBV11-3, the J call TRBJ2-1; 9 bases align to TRBD2. Losses at the gene ends were 5 bases for V and 4 bases for J; bases not matched to a gene: 6. CDR3 size: 15 residues. Germline V gene lookup returns CDR1 SGHNT and CDR2 YENEEA. The CDR3 loop reads CASSDAGGRYNEQFF. For the CDR3, the DNA is TGTGCCAGCAGCGACGCGGGAGGGAGATACAATGAGCAGTTCTTC.

This clone was seen a few times. The rearrangement joins TRBV10-3 to TRBJ2-7; the D gene is possibly TRBD1 (5 bases). Germline loops: CDR1 ENHRY, CDR2 SYGVKD. V was cut by 7 bases and J by 2 bases, with 9 bases left in between. This CDR3 has 12 amino acids. CDR3 bases: TGTGCCATCAACTCGGACACCTACGAGCAGTACTTC. Amino acids: CAINSDTYEQYF.

CDR3 amino acids: CASSLGQIIYEQYF. The CDR3 DNA follows: TGTGCCAGCAGCCTCGGACAAATAATCTACGAGCAGTACTTC. V is TRBV6-5 and J is TRBJ2-5; D is perhaps TRBD1 (5 bases). The closer fit of TRBJ2-7 to the DNA end suggests the J call may be wrong. The CDR3 runs to 14 residues. Germline-derived CDR1 and CDR2 are MNHEY and SVGAGI.

The V and J genes are TRBV2 and TRBJ2-1; perhaps TRBD2 as D (6 bases). The CDR3 length is 16 residues. The germline V gene encodes CDR1 SNHLY and CDR2 FYNNEI. Trimming took 3 bases from V and 3 from J, leaving 15 bases between them. The CDR3 nucleotides read TGTGCCAGCAGTGATCCCGGGACTGAATACTACAATGAGCAGTTCTTC. Its protein product is CASSDPGTEYYNEQFF.

The chain uses TRBV14 and TRBJ1-1; tentative D call: TRBD1 (6 bases). CDR1 and CDR2 (germline): SGHDN, FVKESK. V lost 2 bases and J 11 bases, leaving 15 bases between the germline ends. This CDR3 is 13 amino acids long. This CDR3 is CASSQSSGVGAFF. The CDR3 nucleotides read TGTGCCAGCAGCCAATCGTCAGGGGTTGGGGCTTTCTTT.

This chain connects TRBV7-9 to TRBJ2-1; 7 bases are a match to TRBD1. Germline V gene sequence: CDR1 SEHNR, CDR2 FQNEAQ (reference sequence). This CDR3 is built from 15 residues. J was trimmed by 0 bases and V by 4 bases; bases with no gene match: 3. CDR3 nucleotides: TGTGCCAGCAGCTCCCAGGGGGTCTCCTACAATGAGCAGTTCTTC. This codes for CASSSQGVSYNEQFF.

The rearrangement uses TRBV4-3 and TRBJ2-1; possible D gene TRBD1, 6 bases. V lost 0 bases to trimming and J lost 8 bases, with 11 bases between them. The CDR3 extends over 14 amino acids. Germline V gene sequence: CDR1 LGHNA, CDR2 YSLEER. CDR3 in amino acids: CASSQDTGNDEQFF. CDR3 DNA sequence: TGCGCCAGCAGCCAAGATACAGGGAACGATGAGCAGTTCTTC.

This clone has just one count. The chain carries TRBV19 and TRBJ2-1; 11 bases are a match to TRBD2. The CDR3 consists of 18 residues. CDR1 and CDR2 (germline): LNHDA, SQIVND (reference sequence). V was clipped by 2 bases and J by 1 base; unmatched bases: 7. CDR3 sequence: CASSIQPSGRRSYNEQFF. CDR3 sequence (DNA): TGTGCCAGTAGTATACAGCCTAGCGGGAGGAGATCCTACAATGAGCAGTTCTTC.

In its sample, this clone was seen once. The chain joins TRBV29-1 to TRBJ1-2, with 8 bases fitting TRBD1. The junction had 3 bases not matched to a gene; V was cut back by 4 bases and J by 2 bases. The length of the CDR3 is 13 residues. In germline, CDR1 is SQVTM, CDR2 ANQGSEA. The CDR3 here is CSVGDRRNYGYTF. As DNA, the CDR3 is TGCAGCGTTGGGGACAGGAGGAACTATGGCTACACCTTC.